A single sample gave rise to the 29 T cell receptor beta chains below, sequenced in a study of post-analysis software for immune sequencing data. Study outcomes and limitations: Included in a set of roughly 5 TRBV segments more frequent in patients than controls were TRBV5-6, TRBV5-1 and TRBV20-1.

Their antigens are not known. Unique molecular identifiers were carried by the TCR beta cDNA libraries. Using its own MiXCR run on the PCR reads, TCRdb lists one record per CDR3 protein. Here the sample spans 750,000 to 950,000 distinct CDR3 sequences, about 53% being singletons. Sequencing was performed on blood. Source of these receptors: a girl aged 5-17 years with multiple sclerosis.

This chain joins TRBV20-1 and TRBJ1-2; tentatively, D is TRBD1 (5 bases). There are 15 residues in the CDR3. V lost 0 bases to trimming and J lost 0 bases, with 11 bases between them. In germline, CDR1 is DFQATT, CDR2 SNEGSKA (reference sequence). Here the CDR3 reads CSARDVQGPNYGYTF. In nucleotides, the CDR3 is TGCAGTGCTAGAGATGTTCAGGGACCTAACTATGGCTACACCTTC.

The V call is TRBV5-4, the J call TRBJ2-7, with 7 bases lining up with TRBD2. From germline, CDR1 is SGHNT and CDR2 YYREEE (reference sequence). Losses at the gene ends were 3 bases for V and 0 bases for J; bases not matched to a gene: 3. The CDR3 runs to 14 residues. CDR3 bases: TGTGCCAGCAGCTCTAGCGGATACTCCTACGAGCAGTACTTC. This encodes CASSSSGYSYEQYF.

V usage is TRBV5-1 and J usage is TRBJ1-2; tentative D call: TRBD1 (5 bases). The CDR3 extends over 14 amino acids. Between the trimmed V and J ends, which lost 3 bases and 4 bases, there was a span of 13 bases. The germline V gene encodes CDR1 SGHRS and CDR2 YFSETQ. CDR3 amino acids: CASSSRTDSYGYTF. In DNA form, the CDR3 reads TGCGCCAGCAGCTCTCGAACCGACAGCTATGGCTACACCTTC.

The chain has TRBV6-5 and TRBJ2-5; 8 bases agree with TRBD1. Losses at the gene ends were 3 bases for V and 5 bases for J; bases not matched to a gene: 5. Germline V gene lookup returns CDR1 MNHEY and CDR2 SVGAGI. CDR3 length: 14 amino acids. The CDR3 bases are TGTGCCAGCAGTTATAGACAGGGGAGGGAGACCCAGTACTTC. This encodes CASSYRQGRETQYF.

This rearrangement joins TRBV4-1 to TRBJ2-5, with 9 bases identical to TRBD1. The J call may be in error: the DNA end matches TRBJ2-7 better. The CDR3 contains 16 residues. The V gene's germline CDR1 is MGHRA and CDR2 YSYEKL. The CDR3 DNA follows: TGCGCCAGCAGCCAAGATGGAGGGACAGGGCTTCGCGAGCAGTACTTC. This sequence encodes CASSQDGGTGLREQYF.

This clonotype was counted between two and nine times. The CDR3 DNA is TGCAGCGTGTCCGGGACGAGCTCCTACAATGAGCAGTTCTTC. This gives the protein CSVSGTSSYNEQFF. This chain connects TRBV29-1 to TRBJ2-1, with D perhaps TRBD1 or TRBD2 (5 bases each). The CDR3 loop spans 14 amino acids. V lost 6 bases and J lost 0, with 12 bases in between. Germline-derived CDR1 and CDR2 are SQVTM and ANQGSEA.

The CDR3 nucleotides read TGCAGCGTTGCCGGGGACAGGGTCCTCCGAGAGCAGTACTTC. It yields the protein CSVAGDRVLREQYF. The genes are TRBV29-1 and TRBJ2-7, with 9 bases lining up with TRBD1. CDR3 size: 14 residues. Germline loops: CDR1 SQVTM, CDR2 ANQGSEA. The junction had 11 bases not matched to a gene; V was cut back by 4 bases and J by 7 bases.

The chain carries TRBV7-9 and TRBJ1-2; D gene uncertain. CDR3 length: 14 amino acids. The V gene lost 1 base and the J gene lost 2 bases, with 8 bases spanning the gap. CDR1 SEHNR and CDR2 FQNEAQ come from the germline V gene (reference sequence). The CDR3 DNA follows: TGTGCCAGCAGCTTAGACGTCCTGAACTATGGCTACACCTTC. It specifies CASSLDVLNYGYTF.

This clonotype was detected only a few times. This chain uses TRBV7-7 with TRBJ2-5; no firm D call. Looked up from germline, CDR1 is SSHAT and CDR2 is FNYEAQ (reference sequence). The V end was cut by 4 bases, the J end by 1 base, with 7 bases between. CDR3 length: 13 residues. CDR3 coding DNA: TGTGCCAGCAGCTACCGGGCCCAAGAGACCCAGTACTTC. Residues: CASSYRAQETQYF.

This clonotype was detected a few times. V gene TRBV3-1 combines with J gene TRBJ1-2; 7 nucleotides match TRBD1. The J segment lost 2 bases and the V segment lost 3 bases, leaving 6 bases of the junction unmatched. This CDR3 has 15 residues. The germline CDR1 and CDR2 sequences are LGHDT and YNNKEL (reference sequence). CDR3 protein: CASSQTGITNYGYTF. Written as DNA, the CDR3 is TGTGCCAGCAGCCAGACAGGGATAACCAACTATGGCTACACCTTC.

The V gene is TRBV20-1, the J gene TRBJ2-1; 12 nucleotides line up with TRBD2. There are 21 residues in the CDR3. Unmatched junction bases numbered 20, after V lost 0 bases and J lost 5 bases. The germline V gene has CDR1 DFQATT and CDR2 SNEGSKA (reference sequence). This chain's CDR3 is CSARERLTSGRSGVLHNEQFF. The CDR3, as DNA: TGCAGTGCTAGAGAGAGGTTAACTAGCGGGAGGAGTGGGGTCCTGCACAATGAGCAGTTCTTC.

Turning to this clonotype: The junction and the germline gene differ at one end; a read error may be behind it. The chain employs TRBV10-3 and TRBJ2-6, with D possibly being TRBD1 (5 bases). CDR3 length: 16 amino acids. The V gene's germline CDR1 is ENHRY and CDR2 SYGVKD. For the CDR3, the DNA is TGTGCCACCAGTGGACACAGAGACTCTGGGGCCAACGTCCTGACTTTC. Encoded protein: CATSGHRDSGANVLTF.

The rearrangement joins TRBV12-3 or TRBV12-4 to TRBJ1-1; a possible D gene is TRBD1 (5 bases). The CDR3 runs 15 residues. V gave up 7 bases and J gave up 0 bases, with 15 bases separating them. The CDR3, as DNA: TGTGCCAGCACCCGGGACGGCTTCATGAACACTGAAGCTTTCTTT. It encodes CASTRDGFMNTEAFF.

V is TRBV20-1 and J is TRBJ1-1, with 8 bases lining up with TRBD1. In germline, CDR1 is DFQATT, CDR2 SNEGSKA (reference sequence). The CDR3 has 14 amino acids. V lost 2 bases and J lost 3; bases outside the gene matches: 5. CDR3 sequence: CSARNGQGDTEAFF. CDR3 nucleotides: TGCAGTGCTAGAAATGGACAGGGTGACACTGAAGCTTTCTTT.

The rearrangement joins TRBV7-8 to TRBJ2-5; TRBD2 agrees at 9 bases. The J call may be wrong; the DNA end is better matched by TRBJ2-7. The CDR3 has 15 amino acids. Germline CDR1 and CDR2: SGHVS and FQNEAQ. The CDR3 protein is CASSYEREAAYEQYF. CDR3 DNA: TGTGCCAGCAGCTACGAGCGGGAGGCGGCCTACGAGCAGTACTTC.

Here the CDR3 reads CSVPRTDANYGYTF. The CDR3, as DNA: TGCAGTGTCCCGCGGACGGACGCTAACTATGGCTACACCTTC. The chain combines TRBV20-1 with TRBJ1-2; D call uncertain. V shed 7 bases and J shed 0 bases, with 15 bases lying between them. The CDR3 covers 14 residues. Per the germline V gene, CDR1 is DFQATT and CDR2 is SNEGSKA (reference sequence).

This chain links TRBV20-1 with TRBJ1-2; 7 bases map to TRBD1. This CDR3 is built from 13 residues. Germline V gene data show CDR1 as DFQATT and CDR2 as SNEGSKA (reference sequence). V shed 2 bases, J shed 3 bases, and the junction held 3 bases outside the gene matches. The CDR3 is CSARPDRDYGYTF. The CDR3 nucleotides are TGCAGTGCTAGACCCGACAGGGACTATGGCTACACCTTC.

The chain joins TRBV15 to TRBJ2-5; D assignment may be TRBD1 or TRBD2 (5 bases each). The assigned J gene may be wrong: the sequence end matches TRBJ2-7 better. This CDR3 contains 14 residues. In germline, CDR1 is LNHNV, CDR2 YYDKDF (reference sequence). The DNA for the CDR3 is TGTGCCACCAGCAGAGATGACGGGGCTTACGAGCAGTACTTC. Encoded protein: CATSRDDGAYEQYF.

The chain couples TRBV5-4 to TRBJ2-3, with a possible D match to TRBD2 (5 bases). The V and J ends lost 3 bases and 2 bases respectively, with 16 bases between them. This CDR3 region has 16 residues. Per the germline V gene, CDR1 is SGHNT and CDR2 is YYREEE (reference sequence). As DNA, the CDR3 is TGTGCCAGCAGCTCAGGACTCTCTGAGGCCACAGATACGCAGTATTTT. Residues: CASSSGLSEATDTQYF.

This chain joins TRBV7-9 and TRBJ2-1, with 11 bases matching TRBD2. V trimming: 5 bases; J trimming: 6 bases; junction bases outside the gene matches: 9. The CDR3 sequence is 16 residues long. The germline V gene encodes CDR1 SEHNR and CDR2 FQNEAQ (reference sequence). This chain's CDR3 is CASSDASGRTGNEQFF. The CDR3 bases are TGTGCCAGCAGCGACGCTAGCGGGAGGACGGGCAATGAGCAGTTCTTC.

J is TRBJ1-2 and V is TRBV27, with D perhaps matching TRBD1 (6 bases). The CDR3 sequence is 13 residues long. Trimming took off 8 bases at V and 1 base at J, with 11 bases between the two ends. Germline V gene data show CDR1 as MNHEY and CDR2 as SMNVEV (reference sequence). The CDR3 spells CASGTGFNYGYTF. Here the CDR3 DNA reads TGTGCCAGCGGCACAGGGTTTAACTATGGCTACACCTTC.

The rearrangement links TRBV5-1 to TRBJ2-3; D may match TRBD1 or TRBD2 (5 bases each). CDR3 length: 16 residues. Germline CDR1 and CDR2: SGHRS and YFSETQ. Deletions cut 2 bases from V and 5 bases from J, with 18 bases between. The CDR3 reads CASSFTPGPAGDTQYF. The CDR3 DNA follows: TGCGCCAGCAGCTTTACTCCGGGACCCGCGGGAGATACGCAGTATTTT.

The V gene is TRBV5-1, the J gene TRBJ2-1; 9 bases match TRBD2. V gave up 6 bases and J gave up 4 bases; unmatched junction bases: 5. This CDR3 is 14 amino acids long. Germline values: CDR1 SGHRS, CDR2 YFSETQ. The CDR3 is CASTATSGYNEQFF. The CDR3 region has the DNA TGCGCCAGCACCGCGACTAGCGGTTACAATGAGCAGTTCTTC. Supplemented by reference TRBV5-1 and TRBJ2-1, the full variable domain reads KAGVTQTPRYLIKTRGQQVTLSCSPISGHRSVSWYQQTPGQGLQFLFEYFSETQRNKGNFPGRFSGRQFSNSRSEMNVSTLELGDSALYLCASTATSGYNEQFFGPGTRLTVL.

The V and J genes are TRBV7-3 and TRBJ2-7; possibly TRBD2 for D (6 bases). The V end lost 2 bases, the J end lost 7 bases, and 24 bases lay between the germline ends. The CDR3 is 17 residues long. Per germline, CDR1 SGHTA and CDR2 FQGTGA. CDR3 loop: CASSLLGRRRAGDEQYF. In DNA, the CDR3 is TGTGCCAGCAGCTTACTTGGGCGTCGGAGGGCCGGTGATGAGCAGTACTTC.

CDR3 protein: CASSLSGSLRTEAFF. CDR3 DNA sequence: TGTGCCAGCAGTTTGTCTGGGTCCCTGAGGACTGAAGCTTTCTTT. The chain is built from TRBV12-3 or TRBV12-4 and TRBJ1-1; no clear D. Trimming took off 3 bases at V and 5 bases at J, with 16 bases between the two ends. The CDR3 sequence is 15 residues long.

This clonotype was counted a few times. The gene calls are TRBV3-1 and TRBJ2-4; a weak D match, TRBD2 (6 bases). Trimming left V 5 bases short and J 3 bases short, with 20 bases between. Germline loops: CDR1 LGHDT, CDR2 YNNKEL (reference sequence). The CDR3 spans 17 residues. The DNA of the CDR3 is TGTGCCAGCAGCTTCGGGACTGAAAAGTCCCACAAAAACATTCAGTACTTC. Translating it yields CASSFGTEKSHKNIQYF. The variable domain in full, with the rest retrieved from reference TRBV3-1 and TRBJ2-4, is DTAVSQTPKYLVTQMGNDKSIKCEQNLGHDTMYWYKQDSKKFLKIMFSYNNKELIINETVPNRFSPKSPDKAHLNLHINSLELGDSAVYFCASSFGTEKSHKNIQYFGAGTRLSVL.

This chain uses TRBV18 with TRBJ1-5; no definite D call. This CDR3 contains 12 residues. Germline-derived CDR1 and CDR2 are KGHSH and LQKENI. V lost 2 bases and J lost 6, with 5 bases in between. CDR3 bases: TGTGCCAGCTCACCAGAGGGTCAGCCCCAGCATTTT. It specifies CASSPEGQPQHF.

The chain has TRBV29-1 and TRBJ2-5; no reliable D call. The better agreement between TRBJ2-7 and the DNA end casts doubt on the J call. Germline CDR1 and CDR2: SQVTM and ANQGSEA. The CDR3 covers 12 residues. The CDR3 spells CSVAQACGEQYF. The CDR3 nucleotides read TGCAGCGTTGCCCAGGCCTGCGGCGAGCAGTACTTC.

The DNA of the CDR3 is TGCAGCGTCCGGGGGAGGGCCAAAAACATTCAGTACTTC. Amino acids: CSVRGRAKNIQYF. The rearrangement joins TRBV29-1 to TRBJ2-4; a weak D match, TRBD2 (6 bases). Germline CDR1 is SQVTM and CDR2 is ANQGSEA. The CDR3 consists of 13 residues. V lost 6 bases and J lost 1, with 10 bases in between.